This entry describes one TCR beta chain. Participants, roughly 18 to 100 years old, spanned more than 20 US areas. TCRdb's copy holds only in-frame clones and misses some; the assay was immunoSEQ multiplex PCR. This sample has over 250,000 clones; 90% occur once, and the top ten carry 2% to 3%. V gave up 3 bases and J gave up 7 bases, with 16 bases separating them. This CDR3 comprises 14 residues. Germline CDR1 and CDR2: MNHNS and SASEGT. The data stem from a study of blood T cell repertoires in COVID-19. This sequence originates from a man between 60 and 75 years old who had recovered from COVID-19. Sample: PBMCs or T cells enriched from blood (not recorded which). The chain links TRBV6-1 to TRBJ2-7, with D possibly being TRBD1 (6 bases). The CDR3 protein is CASSEYRAGGEQYF. For the CDR3, the DNA is TGTGCCAGCAGTGAGTACAGGGCTGGTGGGGAGCAGTACTTC.